The 20 T cell receptor beta chains given below trace back to one sample, sequenced in a study of blood T cell repertoires in COVID-19 (TCRdb year 2020). Libraries were constructed by the immunoSEQ multiplex PCR assay. TCRdb took over this immuneACCESS table, retaining in-frame rearrangements with V and J assigned. Such tables are incomplete; in checked studies, under half of the missing clones stem from an unresolved V gene, and the remainder is unexplained. Within this sample are around 130,000 clones, with about 80% of them counted one time only. The top ten hold more than 10% of the sample. Sequencing input: peripheral blood. These receptor sequences come from a woman in her sixties with acute or convalescent COVID-19.

J is TRBJ1-4 and V is TRBV19; D unresolved. This CDR3 region has 12 residues. Trimming cost V 6 bases and J 7 bases, with 9 bases left between them. The germline V gene has CDR1 LNHDA and CDR2 SQIVND (reference sequence). The CDR3 DNA reads TGTGCCAGTAGGCGGGGAGGTGAAAAACTGTTTTTT. As protein: CASRRGGEKLFF.

The chain joins TRBV9 to TRBJ1-2, with 9 positions matching TRBD1. The CDR3 is 15 residues long. Germline V gives CDR1 SGDLS, CDR2 YYNGEE. After removal of 5 bases from V and 5 bases from J, the junction contained 10 bases not matched to a gene. The CDR3 region is CASSPGTGMGYGYTF. As DNA, the CDR3 is TGTGCCAGCAGTCCCGGGACAGGGATGGGATATGGCTACACCTTC.

The V call is TRBV5-1, the J call TRBJ1-3; a weak D match, TRBD1 (6 bases). Looked up from germline, CDR1 is SGHRS and CDR2 is YFSETQ. Trimming removed 4 bases from V and 2 bases from J, with 16 bases in between. This CDR3 spans 16 amino acids. The CDR3 sequence: CASSQGQPGPGNTIYF. In DNA, the CDR3 is TGCGCCAGCAGCCAAGGACAGCCGGGACCTGGAAACACCATATATTTT.

This clone was recorded once. J is TRBJ1-6 and V is TRBV6-5; 7 bases fit TRBD1. In germline, CDR1 is MNHEY, CDR2 SVGAGI. V lost 6 bases to trimming and J lost 9 bases; unmatched junction nucleotides: 8. This CDR3 is built from 14 residues. The CDR3 region has the DNA TGTGCCAGCAGGAAGGAAAGGGGGCTTTCACCCCTCCACTTT. Amino acid sequence: CASRKERGLSPLHF.

V usage is TRBV2 and J usage is TRBJ1-2; tentatively, D is TRBD1 (6 bases). Trimming removed 8 bases at V and 4 bases at J, with 17 bases between. CDR1 SNHLY and CDR2 FYNNEI come from the germline V gene. There are 14 residues in the CDR3. The CDR3 nucleotides read TGTGCCAGCGGACTTGAGACAGGTGCCTATGGCTACACCTTC. Amino acids: CASGLETGAYGYTF.

The gene calls are TRBV7-2 and TRBJ1-5; a weak D match, TRBD1 (5 bases). Deletions cut 1 base from V and 4 bases from J, with 11 bases between. The CDR3 covers 15 residues. CDR1 and CDR2 from the germline V gene are SGHTA and FQGNSA. CDR3 in amino acids: CASSLVNRINQPQHF. CDR3 nucleotides: TGTGCCAGCAGCTTAGTAAACAGGATTAATCAGCCCCAGCATTTT.

This clone was seen a single time. The chain uses TRBV19 and TRBJ1-5; D not certain. The CDR3 contains 15 residues. Per germline, CDR1 LNHDA and CDR2 SQIVND (reference sequence). V gave up 1 base and J gave up 0 bases, with 7 bases separating them. The CDR3 protein is CASSIVLLSNQPQHF. CDR3 in DNA: TGTGCCAGTAGTATAGTTCTACTTAGCAATCAGCCCCAGCATTTT.

The CDR3 region is CSVVGRPGPSSYNEQFF. For the CDR3, the DNA is TGCAGCGTTGTTGGGAGGCCCGGGCCGAGCTCCTACAATGAGCAGTTCTTC. The gene calls are TRBV29-1 and TRBJ2-1, with a tentative D call TRBD2 (6 bases). CDR1 is SQVTM and CDR2 is ANQGSEA in the germline V gene. The CDR3 runs to 17 residues. The V gene lost 4 bases and the J gene lost 0 bases, with 19 bases spanning the gap.

The rearrangement uses TRBV7-9 and TRBJ1-1, with 10 bases that match TRBD1. Germline CDR1 reads SEHNR; CDR2 reads FQNEAQ (reference sequence). V shed 5 bases and J 5 bases; nucleotides not matched to a gene: 5. CDR3 length: 14 amino acids. CDR3 sequence: CASSLGTGETEAFF. CDR3 coding DNA: TGTGCCAGCAGCCTCGGGACAGGGGAGACTGAAGCTTTCTTT. Full variable domain (rest looked up from reference TRBV7-9 and TRBJ1-1): DTGVSQNPRHKITKRGQNVTFRCDPISEHNRLYWYRQTLGQGPEFLTYFQNEAQLEKSRLLSDRFSAERPKGSFSTLEIQRTEQGDSAMYLCASSLGTGETEAFFGQGTRLTVV.

The chain couples TRBV12-5 to TRBJ1-3; 7 nucleotides agree with TRBD1. This CDR3 region has 15 residues. Trimming at V came to 1 base and at J to 4 bases, leaving 4 bases not matched to a gene. The V gene's germline CDR1 is LGHNT and CDR2 FRNRAP. Here the CDR3 reads CASGLDRGGGNTIYF. The CDR3 nucleotides are TGTGCTAGTGGTTTGGACAGGGGCGGGGGAAACACCATATATTTT.

CDR3 DNA: TGTGCCAGCAGCTTAAGGATGGACTTGGCCACTGAAGCTTTCTTT. Protein: CASSLRMDLATEAFF. V and J are TRBV7-8 and TRBJ1-1; no firm D call. The V end lost 2 bases, the J end lost 4 bases, and 14 bases lay between the germline ends. In germline, CDR1 is SGHVS, CDR2 FQNEAQ. The CDR3 loop spans 15 amino acids.

The J gene is TRBJ1-5, the V gene TRBV6-5, with D perhaps matching TRBD1 (6 bases). The CDR3 contains 15 residues. Germline CDR1 MNHEY, CDR2 SVGAGI. Trimming cost V 6 bases and J 0 bases, with 12 bases left between them. The CDR3 nucleotides are TGTGCCAGCAGCCTACAGGGAAATAGCAATCAGCCCCAGCATTTT. Translating gives CASSLQGNSNQPQHF.

The CDR3 reads CASSQDPAPREQFF. The CDR3 coding sequence is TGTGCCAGCAGCCAAGACCCCGCCCCGCGTGAGCAGTTCTTC. The chain uses TRBV3-1 (or the pseudogene TRBV3-2) and TRBJ2-1; D unresolved. Trimming removed 0 bases from V and 9 bases from J, with 12 bases in between. CDR1 LGHDT and CDR2 YNNKEL come from the germline V gene (reference sequence). This CDR3 has 14 amino acids.

The V and J genes are TRBV30 and TRBJ1-4; D call uncertain. This CDR3 has 13 residues. CDR1 and CDR2 (germline): GTSNPN, SVGIG (reference sequence). V shed 1 base and J shed 4 bases, with 7 bases lying between them. CDR3 nucleotide sequence: TGTGCCTGGAGTGGCGGTTTTAATGAAAAACTGTTTTTT. This codes for CAWSGGFNEKLFF.

This chain joins TRBV6-5 and TRBJ2-5; the D is unclear. The CDR3 loop spans 14 amino acids. Between the trimmed V and J ends, which lost 1 base and 5 bases, there was a span of 11 bases. Germline CDR1 and CDR2: MNHEY and SVGAGI. CDR3 DNA sequence: TGTGCCAGCAGTTACTATGCCAACGGGGAGACCCAGTACTTC. As protein: CASSYYANGETQYF.

The chain is built from TRBV30 and TRBJ1-2, with TRBD1 as a possible D gene (6 bases). Trimming stripped 4 bases from V and 4 bases from J, with 19 bases between. Germline lookup yields CDR1 GTSNPN and CDR2 SVGIG (reference sequence). The CDR3 has 15 residues. CDR3 nucleotides: TGTGCCTGGATAGGGCAGACAGGAACTTTCTATGGCTACACCTTC. It codes for CAWIGQTGTFYGYTF. Together with reference TRBV30 and TRBJ1-2, the CDR3 gives the full variable domain: SQTIHQWPATLVQPVGSPLSLECTVEGTSNPNLYWYRQAAGRGLQLLFYSVGIGQISSEVPQNLSASRPQDRQFILSSKKLLLSDSGFYLCAWIGQTGTFYGYTFGSGTRLTVV.

This clone was detected once. The rearrangement uses TRBV6-1 and TRBJ2-5; D is ambiguous. The germline V and J ends were trimmed by 3 bases and 9 bases, with 8 bases remaining between them. CDR1 and CDR2 from the germline V gene are MNHNS and SASEGT. There are 11 residues in the CDR3. CDR3 protein: CASSELVAQYF. The CDR3 coding sequence is TGTGCCAGCAGTGAGTTGGTAGCCCAGTACTTC.

This chain links TRBV6-5 with TRBJ2-3; TRBD1 matches 8 bases. V was pared by 6 bases and J by 0 bases, with 5 bases of the junction left unmatched. Germline-derived CDR1 and CDR2 are MNHEY and SVGAGI. The CDR3 has 15 residues. This chain's CDR3 is CASRPQGVSTDTQYF. The CDR3 DNA reads TGTGCCAGCAGACCACAGGGGGTAAGCACAGATACGCAGTATTTT.

V usage is TRBV19 and J usage is TRBJ1-3; a weak D match, TRBD1 (5 bases). The V gene's germline CDR1 is LNHDA and CDR2 SQIVND (reference sequence). This CDR3 is built from 12 residues. Written as DNA, the CDR3 is TGTGCTACAGGAGAATCTAGAAACACCATATATTTT. Amino acids: CATGESRNTIYF.

This CDR3 reads CASSVRDRTEAFF. CDR3 in DNA: TGTGCCAGCAGCGTTCGCGACAGGACTGAAGCTTTCTTT. This chain connects TRBV9 to TRBJ1-1, with D maybe TRBD1 (6 bases). Germline CDR1 and CDR2: SGDLS and YYNGEE. CDR3 size: 13 residues. With 2 bases removed from V and 5 bases from J, the gap between germline ends came to 10 bases.